Described below is a single TCR beta chain sequence and its context. The antigen is not known. The data were taken from a study of shared clonotypes between healthy human individuals. Findings and limits, study-wide: Generation probability values for non-shared clonotypes were lower than those for clonotypes shared by all four donors.

This was a deep-level run. Every subset had its genomic DNA shared out evenly among several immunoSEQ plates. Only in-frame clones appear in the TCRdb table, and some are missing; sequencing was by immunoSEQ multiplex PCR. The table has approximately 640,000 clones, 90% seen once. CD8 memory was a combination that joined CD45RO+ cells with CCR7-negative CD45RA+ TemRA cells. Germline CDR1 and CDR2: SGHDT and YYEEEE. The CDR3 has 17 amino acids. J gave up 6 bases and V 3 bases, and 12 bases lay outside the gene matches. The receptor was isolated from a man between 18 and 35 years old in good health. Some clones in this sample may be carry-over from other donors' samples. What was sequenced was memory CD8+ T cells from PBMCs. As to subset: CD45RO+ cells pooled with CCR7-negative TemRA cells. The rearrangement joins TRBV5-6 to TRBJ2-3; the match to TRBD2 covers 11 bases. The CDR3 here is CASSYPFASGGKDTQYF. CDR3 coding DNA: TGTGCCAGCAGCTACCCTTTCGCTAGCGGGGGGAAGGATACGCAGTATTTT.